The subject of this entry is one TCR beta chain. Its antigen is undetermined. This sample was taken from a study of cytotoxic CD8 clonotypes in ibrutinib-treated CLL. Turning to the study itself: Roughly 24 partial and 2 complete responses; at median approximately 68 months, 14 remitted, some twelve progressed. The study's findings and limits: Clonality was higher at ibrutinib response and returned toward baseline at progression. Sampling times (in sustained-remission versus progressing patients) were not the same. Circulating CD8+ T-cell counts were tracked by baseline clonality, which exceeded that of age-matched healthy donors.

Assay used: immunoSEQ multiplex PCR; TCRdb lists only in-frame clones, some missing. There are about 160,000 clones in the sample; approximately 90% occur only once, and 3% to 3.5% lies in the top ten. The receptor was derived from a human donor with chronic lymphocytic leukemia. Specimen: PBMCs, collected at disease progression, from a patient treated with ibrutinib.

The CDR3 region has the DNA TGTGCCACTGCGGGAGGGATCATAGATACGCAGTATTTT. Its translation is CATAGGIIDTQYF. This rearrangement joins TRBV28 to TRBJ2-3; TRBD2 aligns across 9 bases. V shed 10 bases and J 5 bases; nucleotides not matched to a gene: 7. This CDR3 spans 13 amino acids. Germline V gene data show CDR1 as MDHEN and CDR2 as SYDVKM.